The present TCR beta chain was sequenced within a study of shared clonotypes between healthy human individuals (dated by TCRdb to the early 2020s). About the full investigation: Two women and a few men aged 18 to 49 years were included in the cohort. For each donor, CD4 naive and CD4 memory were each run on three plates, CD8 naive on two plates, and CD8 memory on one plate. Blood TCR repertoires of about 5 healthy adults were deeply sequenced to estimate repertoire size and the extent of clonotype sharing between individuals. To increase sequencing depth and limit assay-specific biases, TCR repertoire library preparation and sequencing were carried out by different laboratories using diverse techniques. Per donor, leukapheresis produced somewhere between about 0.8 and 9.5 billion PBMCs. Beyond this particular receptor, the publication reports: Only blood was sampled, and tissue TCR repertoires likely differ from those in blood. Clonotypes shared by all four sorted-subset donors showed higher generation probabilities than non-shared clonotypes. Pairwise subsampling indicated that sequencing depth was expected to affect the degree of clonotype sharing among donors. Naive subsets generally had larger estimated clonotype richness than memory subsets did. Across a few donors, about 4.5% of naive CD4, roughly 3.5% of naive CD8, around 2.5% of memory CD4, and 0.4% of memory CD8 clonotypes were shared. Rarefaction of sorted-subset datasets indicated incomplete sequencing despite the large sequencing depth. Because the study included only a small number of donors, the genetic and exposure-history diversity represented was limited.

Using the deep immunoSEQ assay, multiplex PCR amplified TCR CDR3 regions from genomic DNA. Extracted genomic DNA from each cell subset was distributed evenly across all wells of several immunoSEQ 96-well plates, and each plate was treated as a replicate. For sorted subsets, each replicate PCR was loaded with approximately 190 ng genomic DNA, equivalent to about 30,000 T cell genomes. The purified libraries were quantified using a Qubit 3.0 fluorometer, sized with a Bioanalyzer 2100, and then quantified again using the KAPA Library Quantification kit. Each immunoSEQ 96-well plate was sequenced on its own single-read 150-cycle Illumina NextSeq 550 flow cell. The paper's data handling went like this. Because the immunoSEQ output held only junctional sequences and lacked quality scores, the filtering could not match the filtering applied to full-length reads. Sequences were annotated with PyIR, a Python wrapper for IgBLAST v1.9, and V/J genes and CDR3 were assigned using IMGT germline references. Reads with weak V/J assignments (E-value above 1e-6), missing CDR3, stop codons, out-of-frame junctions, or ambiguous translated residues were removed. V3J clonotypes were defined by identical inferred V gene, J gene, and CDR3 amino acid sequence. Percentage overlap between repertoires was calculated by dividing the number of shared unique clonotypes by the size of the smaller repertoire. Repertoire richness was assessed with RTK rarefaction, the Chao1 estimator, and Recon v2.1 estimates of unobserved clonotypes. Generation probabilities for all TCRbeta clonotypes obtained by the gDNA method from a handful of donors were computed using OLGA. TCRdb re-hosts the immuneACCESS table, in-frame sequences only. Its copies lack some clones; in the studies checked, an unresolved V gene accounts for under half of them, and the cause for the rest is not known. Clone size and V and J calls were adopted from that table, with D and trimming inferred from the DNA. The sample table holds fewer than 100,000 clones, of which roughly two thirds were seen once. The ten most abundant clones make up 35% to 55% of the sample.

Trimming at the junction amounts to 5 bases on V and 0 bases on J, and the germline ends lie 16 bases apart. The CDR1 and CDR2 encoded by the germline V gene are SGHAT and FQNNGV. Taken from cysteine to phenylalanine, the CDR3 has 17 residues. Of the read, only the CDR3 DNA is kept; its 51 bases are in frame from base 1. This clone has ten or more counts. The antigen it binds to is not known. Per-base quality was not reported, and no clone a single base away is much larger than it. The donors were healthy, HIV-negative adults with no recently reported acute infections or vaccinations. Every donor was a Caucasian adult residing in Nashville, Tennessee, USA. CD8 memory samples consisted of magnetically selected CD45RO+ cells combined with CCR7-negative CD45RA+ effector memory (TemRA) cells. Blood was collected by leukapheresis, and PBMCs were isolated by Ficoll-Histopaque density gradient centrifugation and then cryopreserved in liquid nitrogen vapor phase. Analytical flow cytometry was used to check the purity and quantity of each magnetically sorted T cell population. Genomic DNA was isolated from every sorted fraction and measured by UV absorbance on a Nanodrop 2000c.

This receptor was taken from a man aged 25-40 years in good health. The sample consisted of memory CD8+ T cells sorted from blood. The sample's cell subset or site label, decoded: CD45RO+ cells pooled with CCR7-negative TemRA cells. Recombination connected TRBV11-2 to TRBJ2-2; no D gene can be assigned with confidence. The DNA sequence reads TGTGCCAGCAGCCCCTTCCCCACAGAACCGAACACCGGGGAGCTGTTTTTT. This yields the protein CASSPFPTEPNTGELFF. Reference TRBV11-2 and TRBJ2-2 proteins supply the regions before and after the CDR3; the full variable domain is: EAGVAQSPRYKIIEKRQSVAFWCNPISGHATLYWYQQILGQGPKLLIQFQNNGVVDDSQLPKDRFSAERLKGVDSTLKIQPAKLEDSAVYLCASSPFPTEPNTGELFFGEGSRLTVL.